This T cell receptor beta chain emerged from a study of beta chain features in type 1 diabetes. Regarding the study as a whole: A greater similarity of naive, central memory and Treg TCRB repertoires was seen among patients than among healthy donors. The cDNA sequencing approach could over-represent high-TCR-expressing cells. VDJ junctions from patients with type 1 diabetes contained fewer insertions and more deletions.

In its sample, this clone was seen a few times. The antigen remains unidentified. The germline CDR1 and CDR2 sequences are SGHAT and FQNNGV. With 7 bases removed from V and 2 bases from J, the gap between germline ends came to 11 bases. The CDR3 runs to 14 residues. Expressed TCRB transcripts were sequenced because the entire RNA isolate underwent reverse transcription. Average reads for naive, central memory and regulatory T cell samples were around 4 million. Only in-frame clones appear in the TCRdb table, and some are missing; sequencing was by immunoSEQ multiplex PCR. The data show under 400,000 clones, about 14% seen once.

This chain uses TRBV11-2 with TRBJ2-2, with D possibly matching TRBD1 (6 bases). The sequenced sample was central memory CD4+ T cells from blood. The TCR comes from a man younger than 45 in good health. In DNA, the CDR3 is TGTGCCAGCACCAAGGGGGTAAACACCGGGGAGCTGTTTTTT. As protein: CASTKGVNTGELFF.